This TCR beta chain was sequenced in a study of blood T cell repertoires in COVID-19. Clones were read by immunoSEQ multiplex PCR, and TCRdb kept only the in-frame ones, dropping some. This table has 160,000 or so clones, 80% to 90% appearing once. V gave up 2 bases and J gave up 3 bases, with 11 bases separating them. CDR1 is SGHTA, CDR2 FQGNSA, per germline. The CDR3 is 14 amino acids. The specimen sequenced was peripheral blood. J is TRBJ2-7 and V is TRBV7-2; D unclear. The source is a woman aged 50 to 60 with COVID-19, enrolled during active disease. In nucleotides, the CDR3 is TGTGCCAGCAGCTTAATCTTGGCCAGCTACGAGCAGTACTTC. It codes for CASSLILASYEQYF.